Below are 24 T cell receptor beta chains sequenced from a single sample in a study of T cells in tuberculosis. Time point of the sample: new active TB diagnosis, blood taken before or within 7 days of starting treatment. Clones were read by immunoSEQ multiplex PCR, and TCRdb kept only the in-frame ones, dropping some. The table includes tens of thousands of clones, around 90% detected once. The material was PBMCs, obtained at tuberculosis diagnosis. Receptors were obtained from an adult with tuberculosis.

The chain joins TRBV19 to TRBJ2-2, with TRBD1 matching over 8 bases. The CDR3 sequence is 13 residues long. Germline lookup yields CDR1 LNHDA and CDR2 SQIVND (reference sequence). The V and J ends lost 6 bases and 6 bases, in that order; junction bases with no gene match: 3. CDR3 sequence reads: CASRDRVAGELFF. The CDR3 bases are TGTGCCAGTAGGGACAGGGTGGCCGGGGAGCTGTTTTTT.

By share of the sample, this clone is medium-sized (0.01 to 0.1%). V is TRBV6-1 and J is TRBJ2-7; 11 nucleotides match TRBD2. The CDR3 has 15 amino acids. Unmatched junction bases numbered 1, after V lost 1 base and J lost 2 bases. CDR1 MNHNS and CDR2 SASEGT come from the germline V gene. This chain's CDR3 is CASSEELAGAYEQYF. In DNA, the CDR3 is TGTGCCAGCAGTGAAGAACTAGCGGGGGCCTACGAGCAGTACTTC.

The gene calls are TRBV11-3 and TRBJ2-5, with D possibly being TRBD1 (6 bases). V shed 5 bases and J shed 3 bases, with 10 bases lying between them. CDR3 length: 13 amino acids. The germline V gene has CDR1 SGHNT and CDR2 YENEEA. The CDR3 region is CASSTRQEETQYF. Written as DNA, the CDR3 is TGTGCCAGCAGCACCCGACAGGAAGAGACCCAGTACTTC.

The chain recombines TRBV12-5 with TRBJ1-1; D unclear. CDR3 size: 11 residues. Between the trimmed V and J ends, which lost 6 bases and 7 bases, there was a span of 9 bases. The germline V gene has CDR1 LGHNT and CDR2 FRNRAP. The CDR3 DNA reads as TGTGCTAGTGGCCCCACGGGTGAAGCTTTCTTT. It codes for CASGPTGEAFF.

V usage is TRBV19 and J usage is TRBJ1-1, with TRBD1 matching over 9 bases. The CDR3 extends over 16 amino acids. Germline assignment: CDR1 LNHDA and CDR2 SQIVND (reference sequence). The trim removed 9 bases at V and 3 bases at J, leaving 14 bases unmatched. CDR3 nucleotides: TGTGCCAGCCTGCCGGGACAGGGTGTGGGGGACACTGAAGCTTTCTTT. Translation: CASLPGQGVGDTEAFF.

The V gene is TRBV6-6, the J gene TRBJ1-5; no firm D call. V was cut by 5 bases and J by 1 base, with 12 bases left in between. The CDR3 loop spans 15 amino acids. The germline V gene encodes CDR1 MNHNY and CDR2 SVGAGI (reference sequence). CDR3 sequence: CASSPFPPSNQPQHF. CDR3 nucleotide sequence: TGTGCCAGCAGTCCCTTTCCTCCGAGCAATCAGCCCCAGCATTTT.

CDR3 bases: TGTGCCAGCAGTGAGTCGGACAGTAGGGAGCAGTACGTC. Protein sequence: CASSESDSREQYV. V usage is TRBV6-1 and J usage is TRBJ2-7; D is possibly TRBD1 (6 bases). Germline CDR1 and CDR2: MNHNS and SASEGT. With 3 bases removed from V and 7 bases from J, the gap between germline ends came to 13 bases. The CDR3 spans 13 residues.

The genes are TRBV27 and TRBJ2-1; D may be TRBD2 (7 bases). V was clipped by 5 bases and J by 1 base, with 18 bases between them. The germline gives CDR1 MNHEY, CDR2 SMNVEV (reference sequence). The CDR3 covers 17 residues. The CDR3, as DNA: TGTGCCAGCAGTAATTACGCGCGGGGGCGTTCCTACAATGAGCAGTTCTTC. Amino acid sequence: CASSNYARGRSYNEQFF.

The chain is built from TRBV5-1 and TRBJ1-2; unclear D gene. CDR3 length: 14 residues. The germline CDR1 and CDR2 sequences are SGHRS and YFSETQ. The V end lost 4 bases, the J end lost 1 base, and 11 bases lay between the germline ends. As DNA, the CDR3 is TGCGCCAGCAGCGTGAGCATGGTTAACTATGGCTACACCTTC. Translated, it gives CASSVSMVNYGYTF.

The genes are TRBV28 and TRBJ1-4; no definite D call. The V gene's germline CDR1 is MDHEN and CDR2 SYDVKM. The V and J ends lost 0 bases and 2 bases respectively, with 10 bases between them. CDR3 size: 16 residues. Here the CDR3 DNA reads TGTGCCAGCAGTTTATGGGGTACTAATACTAATGAAAAACTGTTTTTT. Its translation is CASSLWGTNTNEKLFF.

V usage is TRBV10-2 and J usage is TRBJ1-5; tentatively, D is TRBD1 (5 bases). There are 16 residues in the CDR3. Trimming took off 0 bases at V and 3 bases at J, with 12 bases between the two ends. Looked up from germline, CDR1 is WSHSY and CDR2 is SAAADI. DNA for the CDR3: TGCGCCAGCAGTGAGTCCCGGGGGGACTTCAATCAGCCCCAGCATTTT. This gives the protein CASSESRGDFNQPQHF.

The chain joins TRBV4-3 to TRBJ2-1, with TRBD2 identical over 9 bases. There are 17 residues in the CDR3. Germline loops: CDR1 LGHNA, CDR2 YSLEER. V dropped 5 bases and J dropped 5; count of bases not matched to a gene: 13. The CDR3 spells CASSSHRASGVDNEQFF. DNA of the CDR3: TGCGCCAGCAGCTCCCACAGAGCTAGCGGGGTGGACAATGAGCAGTTCTTC.

DNA for the CDR3: TGTGCCAGCAGCGGGGACACCTACACAGATACGCAGTATTTT. This sequence encodes CASSGDTYTDTQYF. The chain has TRBV7-8 and TRBJ2-3; the D gene is possibly TRBD1 (6 bases). V shed 5 bases and J shed 2 bases, with 11 bases lying between them. Per the germline V gene, CDR1 is SGHVS and CDR2 is FQNEAQ. The CDR3 is made up of 14 amino acids. The full variable domain, rest sourced from reference TRBV7-8 and TRBJ2-3, is GAGVSQSPRYKVAKRGQDVALRCDPISGHVSLFWYQQALGQGPEFLTYFQNEAQLDKSGLPSDRFFAERPEGSVSTLKIQRTQQEDSAVYLCASSGDTYTDTQYFGPGTRLTVL.

This chain uses TRBV7-3 with TRBJ2-1; unclear D gene. V lost 0 bases, J lost 6 bases, and 9 bases lay in between. This CDR3 has 14 amino acids. Germline lookup yields CDR1 SGHTA and CDR2 FQGTGA. The CDR3 nucleotides are TGTGCCAGCAGCTTAACGTTAACGAGCAATGAGCAGTTCTTC. It is translated as CASSLTLTSNEQFF. Drawing the rest from reference TRBV7-3 and TRBJ2-1, the complete variable domain is GAGVSQTPSNKVTEKGKYVELRCDPISGHTALYWYRQSLGQGPEFLIYFQGTGAADDSGLPNDRFFAVRPEGSVSTLKIQRTERGDSAVYLCASSLTLTSNEQFFGPGTRLTVL.

V usage is TRBV27 and J usage is TRBJ2-7; D is unclear. Germline CDR1 and CDR2: MNHEY and SMNVEV (reference sequence). The CDR3 runs 14 residues. V shed 6 bases and J shed 7 bases, with 19 bases lying between them. As DNA, the CDR3 is TGTGCCAGCAGCCCTGGGTTCCCCTTGGGAGAGCAGTACGTC. Its translation: CASSPGFPLGEQYV.

V and J are TRBV11-1 and TRBJ1-2, with D possibly being TRBD1 (5 bases). Germline CDR1 reads SGHAT; CDR2 reads FQDESV (reference sequence). V lost 1 base and J 2 bases, leaving 5 bases between the germline ends. The CDR3 length is 13 residues. The CDR3 here is CASSLGQNYGYTF. The CDR3 nucleotides are TGTGCCAGCAGCTTAGGACAGAACTATGGCTACACCTTC. The variable domain in full, with the rest retrieved from reference TRBV11-1 and TRBJ1-2, is EAEVAQSPRYKITEKSQAVAFWCDPISGHATLYWYRQILGQGPELLVQFQDESVVDDSQLPKDRFSAERLKGVDSTLKIQPAELGDSAMYLCASSLGQNYGYTFGSGTRLTVV.

The rearrangement uses TRBV5-1 and TRBJ1-3; weak D call: TRBD1 (6 bases). With 1 base removed from V and 1 base from J, the gap between germline ends came to 12 bases. Germline-derived CDR1 and CDR2 are SGHRS and YFSETQ. The CDR3 runs 16 residues. CDR3 protein: CASSLSPTGSGNTIYF. As DNA, the CDR3 is TGCGCCAGCAGCTTGTCCCCAACAGGGTCTGGAAACACCATATATTTT. The whole variable domain, filled in from reference TRBV5-1 and TRBJ1-3, reads KAGVTQTPRYLIKTRGQQVTLSCSPISGHRSVSWYQQTPGQGLQFLFEYFSETQRNKGNFPGRFSGRQFSNSRSEMNVSTLELGDSALYLCASSLSPTGSGNTIYFGEGSWLTVV.

The V and J genes are TRBV11-2 and TRBJ2-2, with D perhaps TRBD2 (6 bases). The CDR3 is made up of 15 amino acids. Trimming stripped 1 base from V and 2 bases from J, with 8 bases between. Germline CDR1 SGHAT, CDR2 FQNNGV. This CDR3 is CASSLVGLNTGELFF. CDR3 nucleotides: TGTGCCAGCAGCTTAGTGGGACTTAACACCGGGGAGCTGTTTTTT.

V usage is TRBV27 and J usage is TRBJ1-5; D remains unclear. V was pared by 6 bases and J by 2 bases, with 5 bases between. The CDR3 is made up of 12 amino acids. The germline gives CDR1 MNHEY, CDR2 SMNVEV (reference sequence). The CDR3 region is CASRGGNQPQHF. In DNA, the CDR3 is TGTGCCAGCAGGGGCGGCAATCAGCCCCAGCATTTT.

J is TRBJ1-2 and V is TRBV6-5, with a possible D match to TRBD1 (5 bases). Between the trimmed V and J ends, which lost 5 bases and 7 bases, there was a span of 14 bases. Germline values: CDR1 MNHEY, CDR2 SVGAGI. The CDR3 is 13 amino acids. For the CDR3, the DNA is TGTGCCAGCAGTCCATTACAGGTGTTTGGCTACACCTTC. Translation: CASSPLQVFGYTF.

The gene calls are TRBV6-5 and TRBJ1-2, with 7 bases lining up with TRBD1. Germline CDR1 and CDR2: MNHEY and SVGAGI. J gave up 4 bases and V 6 bases, and 11 bases lay outside the gene matches. The CDR3 loop spans 15 amino acids. The CDR3 DNA reads TGTGCCAGCAGGGTCGACAGGGCCGAGAGCTATGGCTACACCTTC. Translation gives CASRVDRAESYGYTF.

The genes are TRBV5-4 and TRBJ1-2; D is unresolved. From germline, CDR1 is SGHNT and CDR2 YYREEE (reference sequence). CDR3 length: 13 residues. The V and J ends lost 2 bases and 0 bases respectively, with 5 bases between them. CDR3 sequence (DNA): TGTGCCAGCAGCTTCGGAGCTAACTATGGCTACACCTTC. It encodes CASSFGANYGYTF.

The chain uses TRBV25-1 and TRBJ1-5; possible D gene TRBD1, 5 bases. This CDR3 comprises 13 residues. Germline V gives CDR1 MGHDK, CDR2 SYGVNS. Trimming left V 4 bases short and J 6 bases short, with 10 bases between. The CDR3: CASSGGGGQPQHF. DNA of the CDR3: TGTGCCAGCAGTGGGGGGGGAGGTCAGCCCCAGCATTTT.

The rearrangement uses TRBV6-4 and TRBJ2-1; 8 bases agree with TRBD1. Germline V gives CDR1 MRHNA, CDR2 SNTAGT. J lost 6 bases, V lost 4 bases, and 5 bases had no gene match. CDR3 length: 14 residues. CDR3 protein: CASSADREVNEQFF. The CDR3 region has the DNA TGTGCCAGCAGTGCGGACAGGGAGGTCAATGAGCAGTTCTTC.